The 9 T cell receptor beta chains reported below all come from one sample, sequenced in a study of prognosis after radiotherapy for stage I lung cancer. Starting from genomic DNA, TCR beta CDR3 was amplified through two-round multiplex PCR. Primers specific to each TRBV and TRBJ gene drove first-round PCR. Via MiXCR, TCRdb re-called the multiplex PCR reads, giving one row per CDR3 protein. The sample contains over 50,000 distinct CDR3 sequences, roughly 36% of which appear only once. This sample comprised PBMCs, obtained before or after stereotactic body radiation therapy (not recorded which). The receptors derive from a donor of 50 years or more with non-small cell lung cancer.

V gene TRBV5-4 combines with J gene TRBJ2-3; no definite D call. The CDR3 is 12 amino acids. Per the germline V gene, CDR1 is SGHNT and CDR2 is YYREEE (reference sequence). The ends were cut back, 4 bases at V and 8 bases at J, with 11 bases in the middle. The chain's CDR3 is CASSLPHGTQYF. The CDR3 coding sequence is TGTGCCAGCAGCCTCCCGCATGGTACGCAGTATTTT.

This clonotype appeared once. The chain employs TRBV30 and TRBJ2-7, with D possibly being TRBD1 or TRBD2 (5 bases each). Germline-derived CDR1 and CDR2 are GTSNPN and SVGIG (reference sequence). The CDR3 has 14 amino acids. V lost 4 bases and J lost 0, with 13 bases in between. As DNA, the CDR3 is TGTGCCTGGACTGGGGGAATGAGCTCCTACGAGCAGTACTTC. Residues: CAWTGGMSSYEQYF.

The table lists this clonotype with many counts. This chain links TRBV27 with TRBJ2-2, with a possible D match to TRBD1 (5 bases). V was clipped by 8 bases and J by 2 bases, with 15 bases between them. The CDR3 has 15 amino acids. Germline CDR1 MNHEY, CDR2 SMNVEV (reference sequence). CDR3 nucleotides: TGTGCCAGCCCCCCGGACAAACCCAACACCGGGGAGCTGTTTTTT. Amino acid sequence: CASPPDKPNTGELFF.

The chain combines TRBV30 with TRBJ2-2, with 7 positions matching TRBD1. Trimming cost V 2 bases and J 10 bases; bases outside gene matches: 13. This CDR3 contains 15 residues. Germline CDR1 GTSNPN, CDR2 SVGIG (reference sequence). DNA for the CDR3: TGTGCCTGGAGTAGGGGCAGGGGGAACACCTTGGAGCTGTTTTTT. Its translation: CAWSRGRGNTLELFF.

This clonotype has just a few counts. Given the absence of the conserved phenylalanine or tryptophan at the CDR3 end, a read error is likely. The limits of the CDR3 on the DNA are not certain, so only TCRdb's listed CDR3 is given. The chain uses TRBV2 and TRBJ2-4; TRBD1 reflects the table's D call only, with no check against the DNA. The CDR3 extends over 13 residues, inclusive of both ends. Looked up from germline, CDR1 is SNHLY and CDR2 is FYNNEI. CDR3 sequence reads: CASSDSRDGESGL.

This clonotype was found many times. This chain joins TRBV13 and TRBJ2-3; maybe TRBD1 (6 bases). The CDR3 extends over 15 amino acids. Looked up from germline, CDR1 is PRHDT and CDR2 is FYEKMQ (reference sequence). Trimming took off 6 bases at V and 0 bases at J, with 13 bases between the two ends. Here the CDR3 reads CASSYRQASTDTQYF. The CDR3 nucleotides are TGTGCCAGCAGTTACAGACAGGCTAGCACAGATACGCAGTATTTT.

This clonotype was seen ten or more times. The V call is TRBV12-3 or TRBV12-4, the J call TRBJ2-1; D gene ambiguous. V lost 2 bases to trimming and J lost 6 bases, with 5 bases between them. The CDR3 has 12 amino acids. The CDR3 DNA is TGTGCCAGCAGTTTATATAGCAATGAGCAGTTCTTC. Amino acid sequence: CASSLYSNEQFF.

The V call is TRBV20-1, the J call TRBJ2-5, with D possibly matching TRBD2 (5 bases). The CDR3 has 11 residues. The V gene's germline CDR1 is DFQATT and CDR2 SNEGSKA (reference sequence). V lost 3 bases and J 14 bases, leaving 16 bases between the germline ends. As DNA, the CDR3 is TGCAGTGCTAGGGATCTTTTAACGGGATACTTC. Amino acids: CSARDLLTGYF.

As regards this clonotype: With a much larger clone just one base away, this may be a read error. The chain employs TRBV5-1 and TRBJ2-5, with TRBD2 matching 12 bases. The V gene's germline CDR1 is SGHRS and CDR2 YFSETQ. There are 17 residues in the CDR3. V gave up 3 bases and J gave up 5 bases; unmatched junction bases: 11. Written as DNA, the CDR3 is TGCGCCAGCAGCTCTGTACTAGCGGGAGGAACAGGGGAGACCCAGTACTTC. Protein product: CASSSVLAGGTGETQYF.